This T cell receptor (beta chain) appears in the sequencing data of a study of cytomegalovirus exposure and HLA in healthy donors. A remark on this clone: Its antigen remains unidentified.

The CDR3 length is 14 residues. Germline CDR1 SGHDN, CDR2 FVKESK. Trimming stripped 5 bases from V and 3 bases from J, with 11 bases between. Overall study results and limits: An analysis done earlier found most TCR beta V segments productive about 87% or about 30% of the time. Later analysis associated a missense DCLRE1C variant with TCR beta V- and J-gene trimming.

The PCR contained 60 Vbeta and 13 Jbeta primers. Data came from immunoSEQ multiplex PCR; TCRdb stores just in-frame clones and leaves some out. The sample yields 97,000 or so clones, approximately 80% seen once. The chain employs TRBV14 and TRBJ2-1; D is perhaps TRBD1 (6 bases). Input material: PBMCs. This TCR came from a male donor in good health and CMV-seropositive. The CDR3 reads CASSFQGHYNEQFF. CDR3 nucleotide sequence: TGTGCCAGCAGCTTTCAGGGACACTACAATGAGCAGTTCTTC.